The clone carrying this T cell receptor beta chain was observed at least ten times. These data come from a study of spatial heterogeneity in lung cancer. Across the whole study: Patients with untreated early-stage non-small cell lung cancer, numbering some 72, were the donors. PBMC samples from follow-up, where available, were sequenced a median of roughly 2 years after resection. Beta-chain sequences consistently outnumbered alpha-chain sequences in detection. More than eight raw reads, on average, carried each unique TCR and UMI combination.

TCRdb itself ran the 5' RACE reads through MiXCR, one entry per CDR3 protein. In the table there are about 52,000 distinct CDR3 sequences, less than 9% of which are singletons. Trimming pared 6 bases from V and 4 bases from J, leaving 7 bases between. The CDR3 runs 13 residues. The germline V gene encodes CDR1 SGHTA and CDR2 FQGNSA. Time point: blood at routine non-recurrence follow-up after resection. The sequenced material consisted of unsorted whole RNA from tumor, nontumor lung or frozen PBMC. The chain is built from TRBV7-2 and TRBJ2-6; D not certain. Sequences were derived from PBMCs, sampled at follow-up. The sequence came from a female donor with early-stage non-small cell lung cancer. The CDR3 nucleotides are TGTGCCAGCAGTCTATACGGGGCCAACGTCCTGACTTTC. Encoded protein: CASSLYGANVLTF.